Listed here is a single T cell receptor (beta chain). Original processing notes: Amplification of reference gene primers provided the estimated nucleated cell counts. Repertoires were generated with immunoSEQ multiplex PCR, while TCRdb's copy carries only in-frame clones and drops some. The V and J calls and clone size were taken over from that table, and D and trimming were inferred from the DNA. Found here are hundreds of thousands of clones, roughly 90% of them singletons; the top ten hold about 2.9%. The data originate from a study of blood T cell repertoires in COVID-19. Across the study: The United States, Italy and Spain supplied acute and convalescent COVID-19 samples. PBMCs, B-cell-depleted T cells, or T cells provided the cDNA or gDNA that made up the material.

Seattle-derived patients entered the study during active infection and were followed longitudinally. The germline V gene encodes CDR1 LNHDA and CDR2 SQIVND (reference sequence). V shed 7 bases and J shed 5 bases, with 12 bases lying between them. CDR3 size: 13 residues. The chain carries TRBV19 and TRBJ1-5; D possibly corresponds to TRBD1 (5 bases). This clonotype was obtained from a woman aged 30 to 39 with COVID-19, enrolled during active disease. Specimen: peripheral blood. CDR3 amino acids: CASNLEGDQPQHF. The CDR3 bases are TGTGCCAGTAATCTAGAAGGGGATCAGCCCCAGCATTTT.